The next 14 T cell receptor beta chains were all read from a single sample in a study of blood T cell repertoires in COVID-19. Generated by immunoSEQ multiplex PCR, the TCRdb table keeps only in-frame clones and is missing some. The data contain 230,000 or so clones, around 90% of them singletons. The sequencing input was peripheral blood. All receptors derive from a woman aged 60-70 years with COVID-19, enrolled during active disease.

This rearrangement joins TRBV29-1 to TRBJ2-5, with D perhaps matching TRBD1 (5 bases). This CDR3 spans 15 amino acids. Trimming pared 0 bases from V and 3 bases from J, leaving 14 bases between. Germline V CDR1 and CDR2: SQVTM, ANQGSEA. CDR3 DNA: TGCAGCGTTGAAGATCTTCGACAGAACGAAGAGACCCAGTACTTC. As protein: CSVEDLRQNEETQYF.

The chain combines TRBV2 with TRBJ2-2; D unclear. Between the trimmed V and J ends, which lost 7 bases and 4 bases, there was a span of 4 bases. The length of the CDR3 is 11 residues. The V gene's germline CDR1 is SNHLY and CDR2 FYNNEI. CDR3: CASIFTGELFF. The CDR3 DNA reads as TGTGCCAGCATCTTCACCGGGGAGCTGTTTTTT.

The chain is built from TRBV4-2 and TRBJ1-1; 12 bases are a match to TRBD1. The germline gives CDR1 LGHNA, CDR2 YNFKEQ. J gave up 0 bases and V 3 bases, and 14 bases lay outside the gene matches. The CDR3 loop spans 20 amino acids. The CDR3 bases are TGTGCCAGCAGCCACCACCTCGAACCGGGACAGGGGGCGGTGAACACTGAAGCTTTCTTT. Translated, it gives CASSHHLEPGQGAVNTEAFF.

This chain links TRBV9 with TRBJ1-5, with D possibly TRBD1 on 6 matching bases. Per the germline V gene, CDR1 is SGDLS and CDR2 is YYNGEE. The CDR3 loop spans 15 amino acids. Trimming took off 1 base at V and 5 bases at J, with 13 bases between the two ends. The CDR3: CASSVSGTLDQPQHF. The DNA for the CDR3 is TGTGCCAGCAGCGTATCCGGGACATTGGATCAGCCCCAGCATTTT. Using reference TRBV9 and TRBJ1-5 for the parts outside the CDR3, the full variable domain is DSGVTQTPKHLITATGQRVTLRCSPRSGDLSVYWYQQSLDQGLQFLIQYYNGEERAKGNILERFSAQQFPDLHSELNLSSLELGDSALYFCASSVSGTLDQPQHFGDGTRLSIL.

The CDR3 bases are TGTGCCAGCAGTGAACAGCGGGGGCACTCCTATCAGCCCCAGCATTTT. Its protein is CASSEQRGHSYQPQHF. The chain is built from TRBV2 and TRBJ1-5, with a weak D call TRBD1 (6 bases). V lost 2 bases, J lost 5 bases, and 16 bases lay in between. This CDR3 spans 16 amino acids. Per the germline V gene, CDR1 is SNHLY and CDR2 is FYNNEI.

This clone appeared a few times. The genes are TRBV7-9 and TRBJ1-6; 9 bases align to TRBD1. V gave up 5 bases and J gave up 0 bases; unmatched junction bases: 5. This CDR3 is 17 amino acids long. Germline CDR1 reads SEHNR; CDR2 reads FQNEAQ (reference sequence). DNA of the CDR3: TGTGCCAGCAGCCAGGGACAGGGTAGCTCCTATAATTCACCCCTCCACTTT. Encoded protein: CASSQGQGSSYNSPLHF.

This chain uses TRBV5-1 with TRBJ1-3, with TRBD1 matching 7 bases. Germline V gives CDR1 SGHRS, CDR2 YFSETQ. The J segment lost 4 bases and the V segment lost 3 bases, leaving 4 bases of the junction unmatched. The CDR3 runs 14 residues. The CDR3 region is CASSSGGDGNTIYF. As DNA, the CDR3 is TGCGCCAGCAGCTCAGGGGGAGACGGAAACACCATATATTTT.

The V gene is TRBV6-2 or TRBV6-3, the J gene TRBJ2-3; 11 bases agree with TRBD1. Unmatched junction bases numbered 13, after V lost 0 bases and J lost 2 bases. The CDR3 totals 20 residues. Germline values: CDR1 MNHEY, CDR2 SVGEGT. CDR3 amino acids: CASSYSAGTGGISFTDTQYF. DNA for the CDR3: TGTGCCAGCAGTTACTCGGCCGGGACAGGGGGAATATCCTTCACAGATACGCAGTATTTT.

This clone was counted ten times or more. The DNA for the CDR3 is TGTGCCAGTAGTATTTCAGGCTCGCTCGGCAATTCACCCCTCCACTTT. Encoded protein: CASSISGSLGNSPLHF. The V gene is TRBV19, the J gene TRBJ1-6; no clear D gene. CDR3 size: 16 residues. Trimming cost V 3 bases and J 7 bases, with 16 bases left between them. Per the germline V gene, CDR1 is LNHDA and CDR2 is SQIVND (reference sequence).

This clone was picked up one time. A read error may account for a junction end that differs from germline. The rearrangement links TRBV6-1 to TRBJ1-4; the match to TRBD1 covers 7 bases. The CDR3 consists of 15 residues. Germline loops: CDR1 MNHNS, CDR2 SASEGT. CDR3 region: CASSQADRRSEKLFF. In DNA form, the CDR3 reads TGTGCCAGCAGTCAAGCGGACAGGAGGTCGGAAAAACTGTTTTTT.

CDR3 DNA: TGTGCCAGCAGCCCCCGGACAGGGATCTATGGCTACACCTTC. Translated, it gives CASSPRTGIYGYTF. The V and J genes are TRBV3-1 (or the pseudogene TRBV3-2) and TRBJ1-2, with TRBD1 identical over 8 bases. This CDR3 comprises 14 residues. The J segment lost 4 bases and the V segment lost 4 bases, leaving 5 bases of the junction unmatched. Germline values: CDR1 LGHDT, CDR2 YNNKEL (reference sequence).

V is TRBV19 and J is TRBJ2-4; 7 nucleotides agree with TRBD1. J lost 7 bases, V lost 5 bases, and 8 bases had no gene match. The CDR3 totals 14 residues. Germline CDR1 and CDR2: LNHDA and SQIVND (reference sequence). The CDR3 sequence is CASSVANRGNIQYF. DNA of the CDR3: TGTGCCAGTAGTGTAGCTAACAGGGGTAACATTCAGTACTTC. Supplemented by reference TRBV19 and TRBJ2-4, the full variable domain reads DGGITQSPKYLFRKEGQNVTLSCEQNLNHDAMYWYRQDPGQGLRLIYYSQIVNDFQKGDIAEGYSVSREKKESFPLTVTSAQKNPTAFYLCASSVANRGNIQYFGAGTRLSVL.

The table lists this clone with a few counts. V is TRBV5-4 and J is TRBJ1-1; D is perhaps TRBD1 (5 bases). Per the germline V gene, CDR1 is SGHNT and CDR2 is YYREEE (reference sequence). The CDR3 consists of 14 residues. V was cut by 3 bases and J by 9 bases, with 18 bases left in between. The CDR3 DNA follows: TGTGCCAGCAGCTCAGGGCTGGAGGGGAGGAAAGCTTTCTTT. This codes for CASSSGLEGRKAFF.

V gene TRBV5-4 combines with J gene TRBJ1-1; perhaps TRBD1 as D (5 bases). This CDR3 is 15 amino acids long. The germline V gene encodes CDR1 SGHNT and CDR2 YYREEE (reference sequence). V lost 4 bases, J lost 1 base, and 14 bases lay in between. CDR3 sequence (DNA): TGTGCCAGCAGCGGGGGGGTCATAGAGAACACTGAAGCTTTCTTT. Amino acids: CASSGGVIENTEAFF.